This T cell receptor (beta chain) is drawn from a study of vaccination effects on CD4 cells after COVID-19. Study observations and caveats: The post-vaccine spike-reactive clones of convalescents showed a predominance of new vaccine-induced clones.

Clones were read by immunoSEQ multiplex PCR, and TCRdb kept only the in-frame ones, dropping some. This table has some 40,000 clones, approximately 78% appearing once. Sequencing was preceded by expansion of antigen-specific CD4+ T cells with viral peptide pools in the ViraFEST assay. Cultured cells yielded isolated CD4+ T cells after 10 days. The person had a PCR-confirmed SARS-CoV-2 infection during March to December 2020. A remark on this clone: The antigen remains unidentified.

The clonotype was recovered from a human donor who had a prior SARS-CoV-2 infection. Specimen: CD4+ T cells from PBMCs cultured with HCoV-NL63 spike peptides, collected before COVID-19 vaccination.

The CDR3 DNA reads TGTGCCAGCAGCAACACTTATGGCTACACCTTC. This sequence encodes CASSNTYGYTF. The chain employs TRBV7-9 and TRBJ1-2; no reliable D call. From germline, CDR1 is SEHNR and CDR2 FQNEAQ (reference sequence). This CDR3 is built from 11 residues. V was pared by 5 bases and J by 5 bases, with 6 bases between.